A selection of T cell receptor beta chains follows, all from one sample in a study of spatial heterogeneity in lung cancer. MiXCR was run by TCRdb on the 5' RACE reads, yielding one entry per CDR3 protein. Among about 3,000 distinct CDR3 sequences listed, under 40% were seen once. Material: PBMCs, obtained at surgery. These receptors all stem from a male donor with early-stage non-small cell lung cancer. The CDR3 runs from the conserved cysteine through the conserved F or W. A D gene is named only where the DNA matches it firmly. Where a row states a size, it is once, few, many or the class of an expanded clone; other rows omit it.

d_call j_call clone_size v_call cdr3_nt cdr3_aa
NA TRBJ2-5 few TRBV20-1 TGCAGTGCTAGTAAGGGGGGTCAAGAGACCCAGTACTTC CSASKGGQETQYF
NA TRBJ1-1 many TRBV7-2 TGTGCCAGCAGCTTAGTCGTAGCAGGGCCTCCCACTGAAGCTTTCTTT CASSLVVAGPPTEAFF
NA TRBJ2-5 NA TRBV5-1 TGCGCCAGCAGCTGGACATCCCAAGAGACCCAGTACTTC CASSWTSQETQYF
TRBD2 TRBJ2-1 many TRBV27 TGTGCCAGCAGTTTATCCAGCGGGAGTTTCAATGAGCAGTTCTTC CASSLSSGSFNEQFF
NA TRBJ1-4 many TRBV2 TGTGCCAGCAGTGAAGGACAGCTCCTTACAACTAATGAAAAACTGTTTTTT CASSEGQLLTTNEKLFF
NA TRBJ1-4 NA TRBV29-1 TGCAGCGTCGCCGGGACCGAAGCAACTAATGAAAAACTGTTTTTT CSVAGTEATNEKLFF
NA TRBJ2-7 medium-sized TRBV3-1 TGTGCCAGCAGCCAAGATCTGGGAGCGGCAGGGAACAACTACGAGCAGTACTTC CASSQDLGAAGNNYEQYF
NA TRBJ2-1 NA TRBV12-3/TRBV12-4 TGTGCCAGCAGTTTAGAATTCCACAATGAGCAGTTCTTC CASSLEFHNEQFF
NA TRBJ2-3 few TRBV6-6 TGTGCCAGTTCGTATTTGTCAGATACGCAGTATTTT CASSYLSDTQYF
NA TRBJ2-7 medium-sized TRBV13 TGTGCCAGCAGCTTAGGTCCCCGGGTGGGATACGAGCAGTACTTC CASSLGPRVGYEQYF
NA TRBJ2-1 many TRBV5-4 TGTGCCAGCAGCCCCCGAAGGGGGGGCGGCAATGAGCAGTTCTTC CASSPRRGGGNEQFF
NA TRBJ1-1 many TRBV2 TGTTCCCCGCTCGCGCCTCGCGCAACAGGGTCAAAATTGGACACTGAAGCTTTCTTT CSPLAPRATGSKLDTEAFF
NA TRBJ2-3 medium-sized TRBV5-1 TGCGCCAGCAGCTCCAGGGGCAAAGATACGCAGTATTTT CASSSRGKDTQYF
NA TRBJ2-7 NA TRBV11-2 TGTGCCAGCAGCTTAGTTAGCGCCTCCTACGAGCAGTACTTC CASSLVSASYEQYF
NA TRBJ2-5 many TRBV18 TGTGCCAGCTCACCAGAGACAGATCGAGAGACCCAGTACTTC CASSPETDRETQYF
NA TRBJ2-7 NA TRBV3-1 TGTGCCAGCAGCCAAAGTGGGAGCTACGAGCAGTACTTC CASSQSGSYEQYF
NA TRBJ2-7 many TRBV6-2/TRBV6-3 TGTGCCAGCAGTTACTCGACAGATTCCTACGAGCAGTACTTC CASSYSTDSYEQYF
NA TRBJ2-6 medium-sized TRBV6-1 TGTGCCAGCGGCCAGGGTTCTGGGGCCAACGTCCTGACTTTC CASGQGSGANVLTF
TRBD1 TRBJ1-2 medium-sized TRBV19 TGTGCCAGCGCCGACAGGGGATATGGCTACACCTTC CASADRGYGYTF
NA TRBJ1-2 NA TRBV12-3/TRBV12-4 TGTGCCAGCAGAGACCGGACAGCTTCTTATGGCTACACCTTC CASRDRTASYGYTF
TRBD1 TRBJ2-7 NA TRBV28 TGTGCCAGCAGTCCGTTAGACAGGGTAGACGAGCAGTACTTC CASSPLDRVDEQYF
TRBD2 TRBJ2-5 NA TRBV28 TGTGCCAGCACCAGCGGTGGGGGGGTGGAGACCCAGTACTTC CASTSGGGVETQYF
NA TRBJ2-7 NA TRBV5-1 TGCGCCAGCAGCCCTCCGGGCCACGAGCAGTACTTC CASSPPGHEQYF
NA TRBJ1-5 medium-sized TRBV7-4 TGTGCCAGCAGCTTCGCGTCGCCCAATCAGCCCCAGCATTTT CASSFASPNQPQHF
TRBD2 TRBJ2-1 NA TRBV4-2 TGTGCCAGCAGCCAAGAGGAGCGGGAGTTCGGGAATGAGCAGTTCTTC CASSQEEREFGNEQFF
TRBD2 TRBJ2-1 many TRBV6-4 TGTGCCAGCAGTTCCGAACTAGCGGGAGGCAATGAGCAGTTCTTC CASSSELAGGNEQFF
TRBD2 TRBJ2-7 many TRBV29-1 TGCAGCGTTGAAGGTGCTAGCGGGGGCTACGAGCAGTACTTC CSVEGASGGYEQYF
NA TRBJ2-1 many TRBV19 TGTGCCAGTAGTGGGCAGGTTGGCCTTTACTCCTACAATGAGCAGTTCTTC CASSGQVGLYSYNEQFF
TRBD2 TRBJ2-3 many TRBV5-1 TGCGCCAGCAGCCTAACGGGGCTAGCGGGGGGGTCAGATACGCAGTATTTT CASSLTGLAGGSDTQYF
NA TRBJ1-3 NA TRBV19 TGTGCCACCACTGAGCAGGGTTTGAGCTCTGGAAACACCATATATTTT CATTEQGLSSGNTIYF
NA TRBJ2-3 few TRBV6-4 TGTGCCAGCAGCCCGGGCTCAACAGATACGCAGTATTTT CASSPGSTDTQYF
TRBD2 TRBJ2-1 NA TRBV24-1 TGTGCCACCAGTGATAGCGGGAACAATGAGCAGTTCTTC CATSDSGNNEQFF
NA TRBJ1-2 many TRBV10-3 TGTGCCATCAGTGAAGGGGCCCTATTCTACACCTTC CAISEGALFYTF
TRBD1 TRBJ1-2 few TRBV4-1 TGCGCCAGCAGCCAGGACAGGGGATATGGCTACACCTTC CASSQDRGYGYTF
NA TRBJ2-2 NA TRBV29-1 TGCAGCGTTCTACTGCAATTGCCCGGGGAGCTGTTTTTT CSVLLQLPGELFF
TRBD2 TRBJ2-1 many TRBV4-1 TGCGCCAGCAGCCAAGATAGCGGGAGGCCCCTATACAATGAGCAGTTCTTC CASSQDSGRPLYNEQFF
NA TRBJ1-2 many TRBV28 TGTGCCAGCAGTTTACAGACCTATGGCTACACCTTC CASSLQTYGYTF
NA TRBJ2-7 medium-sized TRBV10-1 TGCGCCAGCAGTGACGGGACGGCCCGCTACGAGCAGTACTTC CASSDGTARYEQYF
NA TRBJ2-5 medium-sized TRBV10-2 TGCGCCAGCAGTGGTGTCCGCTGGACGTCGTCGGAGACCCAGTACTTC CASSGVRWTSSETQYF
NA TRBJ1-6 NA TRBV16 TGTGCCAGCAGCCAAAACAGCTATAATTCACCCCTCCACTTT CASSQNSYNSPLHF
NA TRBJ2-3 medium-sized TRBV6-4 TGTGCCAGCAGTGACGGGGCAAGCACAGATACGCAGTATTTT CASSDGASTDTQYF
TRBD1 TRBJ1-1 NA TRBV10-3 TGTGCCATTAACCGGGACAGGGACACTGAAGCTTTCTTT CAINRDRDTEAFF
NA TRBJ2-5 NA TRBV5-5 TGTGCCAGCAGTCCCTCGGCCCGCGTAGAGACCCAGTACTTC CASSPSARVETQYF
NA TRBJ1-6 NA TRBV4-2 TGTGCCAGCAGCCAAGATGGGATCGCCACTTCTTCACCCCTCCACTTT CASSQDGIATSSPLHF
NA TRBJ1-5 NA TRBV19 TGTGCCAGTAGTAGCGGCAATCAGCCCCAGCATTTT CASSSGNQPQHF
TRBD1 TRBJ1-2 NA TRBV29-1 TGCAGCGCCGGACACCTGGACCGGACAGGAGACTATGGCTACACCTTC CSAGHLDRTGDYGYTF
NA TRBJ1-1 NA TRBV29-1 TGCAGCGTGCGTCGGGGTCCTGAAGCTTTCTTT CSVRRGPEAFF
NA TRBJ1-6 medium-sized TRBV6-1 TGTGCCAGCAGTGAAGCGAGTCATTCACCCCTCCACTTT CASSEASHSPLHF
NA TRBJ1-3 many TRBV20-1 TGCAGTGCTAGAGCTCTTGACCTGGGAGACAGTGAAAACACCATATATTTT CSARALDLGDSENTIYF
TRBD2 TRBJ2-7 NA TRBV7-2 TGTGCCAGCAGCAACAGCGGGGGCCTCTCCTACGAGCAGTACTTC CASSNSGGLSYEQYF
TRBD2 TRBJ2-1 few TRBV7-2 TGTGCCAGCAGCCCCAGCGGGAGGGCCATTACCTACAATGAGCAGTTCTTC CASSPSGRAITYNEQFF
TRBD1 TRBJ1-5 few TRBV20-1 TGCAGTGCGCCCGCTCCCGGGACAGACTATCAGCCCCAGCATTTT CSAPAPGTDYQPQHF
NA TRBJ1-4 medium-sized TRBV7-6 TGTGCCAGCAGCTCAGCTCCAGGGGTCGGGGGTGAAAAACTGTTTTTT CASSSAPGVGGEKLFF
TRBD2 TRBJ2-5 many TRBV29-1 TGCAGCGTTGGAGGTGGAGCTAGCGGGGTACAAGAGACCCAGTACTTC CSVGGGASGVQETQYF
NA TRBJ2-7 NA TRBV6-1 TGTGCCAGCACCTCGGGGCAGACGGCGACCTACGAGCAGTACTTC CASTSGQTATYEQYF
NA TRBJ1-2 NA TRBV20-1 TGCAGTGCTAGAGATCAAAAGAAAGGCTACACCTTC CSARDQKKGYTF
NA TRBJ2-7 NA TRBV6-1 TGTGCCAGCAGTGACCCTGGGAGGGGACAGTACGAGCAGTACTTC CASSDPGRGQYEQYF